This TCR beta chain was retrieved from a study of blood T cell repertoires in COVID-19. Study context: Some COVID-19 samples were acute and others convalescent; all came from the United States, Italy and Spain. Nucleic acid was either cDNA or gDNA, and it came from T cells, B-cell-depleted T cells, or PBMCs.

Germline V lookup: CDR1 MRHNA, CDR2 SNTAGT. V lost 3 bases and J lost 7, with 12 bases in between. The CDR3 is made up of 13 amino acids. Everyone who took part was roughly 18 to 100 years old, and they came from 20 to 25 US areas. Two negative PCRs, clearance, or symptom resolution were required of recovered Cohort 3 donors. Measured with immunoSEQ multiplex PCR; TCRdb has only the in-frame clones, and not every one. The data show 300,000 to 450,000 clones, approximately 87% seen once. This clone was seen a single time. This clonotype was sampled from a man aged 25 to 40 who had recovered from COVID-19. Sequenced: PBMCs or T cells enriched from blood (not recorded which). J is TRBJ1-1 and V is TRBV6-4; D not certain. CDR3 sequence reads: CASSEWPGREAFF. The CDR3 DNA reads TGTGCCAGCAGTGAATGGCCTGGGCGTGAAGCTTTCTTT.